These T cell receptor beta chains were read from a single sample in a study of TIL therapy for anti-PD-1-resistant metastatic lung cancer. Method: immunoSEQ multiplex PCR; TCRdb's copy keeps in-frame clones and lacks some. The data hold tens of thousands of clones, with around two thirds observed a single time. Sequenced here: blood, sampled at baseline. These receptors were obtained from a woman aged 30-79 years with non-small cell lung cancer. Each CDR3 is given with its conserved first and last residue. The D gene is left open where the match is weak. Expanded clones are given a class, and other clones once, few, many or no size at all.

len: 15; j_gene: TRBJ2-7; d_gene: -; v_gene: TRBV5-1; abundance: -; CDR3nt: TGCGCCAGCAGCCCGGAGGGAATGGCTTCCTACGAGCAGTACTTC; CDR3aa: CASSPEGMASYEQYF
len: 14; j_gene: TRBJ1-1; d_gene: -; v_gene: TRBV2; abundance: -; CDR3nt: TGTGCCAGCAGAGAAAATCCCCAGGCCGGGGAAGCTTTCTTT; CDR3aa: CASRENPQAGEAFF
len: 16; j_gene: TRBJ2-2; d_gene: TRBD1; v_gene: TRBV11-3; abundance: -; CDR3nt: TGTGCCAGCAGCCGGGACAGGGAAGTAGGTTCCGGGGAGCTGTTTTTT; CDR3aa: CASSRDREVGSGELFF
len: 15; j_gene: TRBJ2-7; d_gene: -; v_gene: TRBV6-5; abundance: -; CDR3nt: TGTGCCAGCAGTTACTCACCAATTGGAGGATACGAGCAGTACTTC; CDR3aa: CASSYSPIGGYEQYF
len: 14; j_gene: TRBJ2-1; d_gene: -; v_gene: TRBV7-9; abundance: -; CDR3nt: TGTGCCAGCAGTTACACTAGCCTGCTTAATGAGCAGTTCTTC; CDR3aa: CASSYTSLLNEQFF
len: 13; j_gene: TRBJ2-3; d_gene: -; v_gene: TRBV18; abundance: -; CDR3nt: TGTGCCAGCTCACCAGGTGTGGCAGATACGCAGTATTTT; CDR3aa: CASSPGVADTQYF
len: 12; j_gene: TRBJ2-3; d_gene: -; v_gene: TRBV15; abundance: -; CDR3nt: TGTGCCACCAGCAGCGGCACAGATACGCAGTATTTT; CDR3aa: CATSSGTDTQYF
len: 13; j_gene: TRBJ1-3; d_gene: -; v_gene: TRBV7-7; abundance: few; CDR3nt: TGTGCCAGCAGCCTCCAACTGGGAAACACCATATATTTT; CDR3aa: CASSLQLGNTIYF
len: 14; j_gene: TRBJ2-1; d_gene: TRBD2; v_gene: TRBV5-5; abundance: -; CDR3nt: TGTGCCAGCAGCTTACGGGAGGGGAACAATGAGCAGTTCTTC; CDR3aa: CASSLREGNNEQFF
len: 14; j_gene: TRBJ2-3; d_gene: -; v_gene: TRBV7-2; abundance: few; CDR3nt: TGTGCCAGCACAGCCGGGATGTACACAGATACGCAGTATTTT; CDR3aa: CASTAGMYTDTQYF
len: 16; j_gene: TRBJ2-1; d_gene: TRBD2; v_gene: TRBV5-6; abundance: -; CDR3nt: TGTGCCAGCAGCAAAAGGACTAGCGGGAGTAGGAATGAGCAGTTCTTC; CDR3aa: CASSKRTSGSRNEQFF
len: 15; j_gene: TRBJ2-1; d_gene: -; v_gene: TRBV2; abundance: once; CDR3nt: TGTGCCAGCCGCACCGGGACCCGGGCTAGCAATGAGCAGTTCTTC; CDR3aa: CASRTGTRASNEQFF
len: 16; j_gene: TRBJ2-7; d_gene: -; v_gene: TRBV28; abundance: -; CDR3nt: TGTGCCAGCAGTTATGAGCGATCGACGTCCTCCTACGAGCAGTACTTC; CDR3aa: CASSYERSTSSYEQYF
len: 16; j_gene: TRBJ1-1; d_gene: TRBD1; v_gene: TRBV7-9; abundance: -; CDR3nt: TGTGCCAGCAGCTCTTTCACAGGGGTCAGGAACACTGAAGCTTTCTTT; CDR3aa: CASSSFTGVRNTEAFF
len: 15; j_gene: TRBJ1-5; d_gene: TRBD1; v_gene: TRBV6-1; abundance: -; CDR3nt: TGTGCCAGCATCCGGACAGGTCTTAGCAATCAGCCCCAGCATTTT; CDR3aa: CASIRTGLSNQPQHF
len: 15; j_gene: TRBJ2-3; d_gene: TRBD1; v_gene: TRBV6-6; abundance: -; CDR3nt: TGTGCCAGCAGTTACTCGACAGGGAGCACAGATACGCAGTATTTT; CDR3aa: CASSYSTGSTDTQYF
len: 19; j_gene: TRBJ2-3; d_gene: TRBD2; v_gene: TRBV14; abundance: -; CDR3nt: TGTGCCAGCAGCCAGCCGGGACTAGCGGGAGCAAGGGGCACAGATACGCAGTATTTT; CDR3aa: CASSQPGLAGARGTDTQYF
len: 14; j_gene: TRBJ2-1; d_gene: -; v_gene: TRBV29-1; abundance: -; CDR3nt: TGCAGCGTCGGAGGGGGGGCCGGGATAAATGAGCAGTTCTTC; CDR3aa: CSVGGGAGINEQFF
len: 18; j_gene: TRBJ2-1; d_gene: TRBD2; v_gene: TRBV10-2; abundance: -; CDR3nt: TGCGCCAGCAGCAAAAGTGTGAGCGGGGGAAGGTCCTACAATGAGCAGTTCTTC; CDR3aa: CASSKSVSGGRSYNEQFF
len: 15; j_gene: TRBJ2-7; d_gene: -; v_gene: TRBV6-5; abundance: -; CDR3nt: TGTGCCAGCAGTGTAAGCGGAGCCCCTGGTTACGAGCAGTACTTC; CDR3aa: CASSVSGAPGYEQYF
len: 14; j_gene: TRBJ1-1; d_gene: -; v_gene: TRBV5-6; abundance: -; CDR3nt: TGTGCCAGCAGCTTCCCTAATTCGAACACTGAAGCTTTCTTT; CDR3aa: CASSFPNSNTEAFF
len: 15; j_gene: TRBJ1-2; d_gene: -; v_gene: TRBV6-6; abundance: few; CDR3nt: TGTGCCAGCAGTTCCCGGACTGGAAGAGTGTATGGCTACACCTTC; CDR3aa: CASSSRTGRVYGYTF
len: 8; j_gene: TRBJ2-7; d_gene: -; v_gene: TRBV5-6; abundance: -; CDR3nt: TGTGCCAGCTCAGGGGAGGACTTC; CDR3aa: CASSGEDF
len: 16; j_gene: TRBJ2-3; d_gene: -; v_gene: TRBV14; abundance: once; CDR3nt: TGTGCCAGCAGCCAAGATCGGGGGACGAGCACAGATACGCAGTATTTT; CDR3aa: CASSQDRGTSTDTQYF
len: 14; j_gene: TRBJ2-7; d_gene: -; v_gene: TRBV5-1; abundance: -; CDR3nt: TGCGCCAGCATGAAGGGACCCGGCTCCTACGAGCAGTACTTC; CDR3aa: CASMKGPGSYEQYF
len: 15; j_gene: TRBJ1-2; d_gene: -; v_gene: TRBV30; abundance: medium-sized; CDR3nt: TGTGCCTGGAGGAGGGGCAGGGGCCTACACTATGGCTACACCTTC; CDR3aa: CAWRRGRGLHYGYTF
len: 15; j_gene: TRBJ2-3; d_gene: -; v_gene: TRBV4-1; abundance: few; CDR3nt: TGCGCCAGCAGCCAAGCTTTGCGGAGCACAGATACGCAGTATTTT; CDR3aa: CASSQALRSTDTQYF
len: 16; j_gene: TRBJ2-1; d_gene: TRBD2; v_gene: TRBV7-6; abundance: -; CDR3nt: TGTGCCAGCAGCTCGCTAGCGGGAGGATTCATCAATGAGCAGTTCTTC; CDR3aa: CASSSLAGGFINEQFF
len: 14; j_gene: TRBJ2-1; d_gene: -; v_gene: TRBV6-1; abundance: -; CDR3nt: TGTGCCAGCACCTTAAGGACAGTATACAATGAGCAGTTCTTC; CDR3aa: CASTLRTVYNEQFF
len: 19; j_gene: TRBJ2-2; d_gene: TRBD1; v_gene: TRBV27; abundance: -; CDR3nt: TGTGCCAGCAGTTTACCTCGGACAGGGAAAGGACCGGTCACCGGGGAGCTGTTTTTT; CDR3aa: CASSLPRTGKGPVTGELFF
len: 14; j_gene: TRBJ2-7; d_gene: TRBD1; v_gene: TRBV6-1; abundance: medium-sized; CDR3nt: TGTGCCAGCTGTCAGGACAGGGTCTCCTACGAGCAGTACTTC; CDR3aa: CASCQDRVSYEQYF